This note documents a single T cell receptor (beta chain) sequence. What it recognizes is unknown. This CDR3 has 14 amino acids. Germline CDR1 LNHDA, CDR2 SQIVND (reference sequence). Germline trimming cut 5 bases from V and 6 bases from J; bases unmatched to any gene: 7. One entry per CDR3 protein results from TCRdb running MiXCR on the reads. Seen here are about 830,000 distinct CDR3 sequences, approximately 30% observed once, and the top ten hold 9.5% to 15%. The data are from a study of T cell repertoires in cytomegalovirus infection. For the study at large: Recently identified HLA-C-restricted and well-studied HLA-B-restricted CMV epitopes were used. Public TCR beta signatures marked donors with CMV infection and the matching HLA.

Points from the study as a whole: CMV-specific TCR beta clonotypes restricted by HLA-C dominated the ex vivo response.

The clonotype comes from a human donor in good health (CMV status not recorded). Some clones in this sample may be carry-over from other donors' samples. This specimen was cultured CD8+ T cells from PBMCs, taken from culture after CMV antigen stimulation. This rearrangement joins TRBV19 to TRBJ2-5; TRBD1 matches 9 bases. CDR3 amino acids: CASSVNRGLQTQYF. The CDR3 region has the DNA TGTGCCAGTAGTGTTAACAGGGGGCTGCAGACCCAGTACTTC.